This entry concerns a single T cell receptor beta chain. Its antigen is unknown. Base-call qualities are not available, and no considerably larger clone is one nucleotide away. These data are taken from a study of blood T cell repertoires in COVID-19 (dated by TCRdb to the early 2020s). General notes on the study: Samples covering the acute and convalescent phases of COVID-19 were provided by collaborators in the United States, Italy and Spain. The repertoires were released in a freely available public database intended as a resource for research on the immune response to SARS-CoV-2. Deeply sampled blood TCRbeta repertoires from subjects exposed to, actively infected with, or recovered from COVID-19 were included in the dataset. Where available, HLA class I and class II types were obtained from metadata supplied by the sample provider rather than from assay-based typing. The sample metadata nearly always contained a de-identified subject ID, COVID-19 status, age in years and sex. Samples came from the ongoing ImmuneRACE study (first 160 participants) plus 1,254 subjects from 6 global collaborators. The material from the prospective study consisted of cDNA or gDNA derived from T cells, B-cell-depleted T cells, or PBMCs. Beyond this particular receptor, the publication reports: The amount of clinical and demographic metadata varied by source and participant and was provided uncurated.

Each collaborating institution followed its own protocols to collect whole blood in K2EDTA tubes. Collaborator samples were shipped for TCRbeta analysis as frozen whole blood, isolated PBMCs, or DNA extracted from either sample type. TCRbeta CDR3 regions were amplified from genomic DNA by means of the immunoSEQ Assay, a bias-controlled multiplex PCR. The source study handled its data this way. Within the assay, amplification of reference gene primers was used to estimate how many nucleated cells each sample contained. Sequence reads were collapsed and filtered to measure the absolute abundance of every unique TCRbeta CDR3 rearrangement. For each sample, productive Simpson clonality was calculated by taking the square root of Simpson's diversity index across productive rearrangements. TCRdb provides this immuneACCESS table in a form limited to in-frame rearrangements. Some clones are lacking; in checked studies, under half of them reflect an unresolved V gene, and why the rest are absent is not known. That table gives V, J and clone size, and the DNA gave D and trimming. Present in this sample are 120,000 to 150,000 clones, about 82% of which were seen just once. The top ten constitute about 2.9% of the sample.

The germline V gene gives CDR1 as MDHEN and CDR2 as SYDVKM. The CDR3 has 18 amino acids, counting the end cysteine and phenylalanine. The DNA shown is the 54-base CDR3, in frame from base 1. V has 2 bases trimmed and J has 1 base trimmed; junction bases matching no gene number 11. This sequence uses TRBV28 and TRBJ1-5, and 7 bases in between align with TRBD1. This sequence originates from a man aged 45-65 years with acute or convalescent COVID-19. Sequenced input: peripheral blood. The nucleotide sequence reads as follows: TGTGCCAGCAGTTTAGTCGGACAGGTGTTTTACAGCAATCAGCCCCAGCATTTT. This yields the protein CASSLVGQVFYSNQPQHF.